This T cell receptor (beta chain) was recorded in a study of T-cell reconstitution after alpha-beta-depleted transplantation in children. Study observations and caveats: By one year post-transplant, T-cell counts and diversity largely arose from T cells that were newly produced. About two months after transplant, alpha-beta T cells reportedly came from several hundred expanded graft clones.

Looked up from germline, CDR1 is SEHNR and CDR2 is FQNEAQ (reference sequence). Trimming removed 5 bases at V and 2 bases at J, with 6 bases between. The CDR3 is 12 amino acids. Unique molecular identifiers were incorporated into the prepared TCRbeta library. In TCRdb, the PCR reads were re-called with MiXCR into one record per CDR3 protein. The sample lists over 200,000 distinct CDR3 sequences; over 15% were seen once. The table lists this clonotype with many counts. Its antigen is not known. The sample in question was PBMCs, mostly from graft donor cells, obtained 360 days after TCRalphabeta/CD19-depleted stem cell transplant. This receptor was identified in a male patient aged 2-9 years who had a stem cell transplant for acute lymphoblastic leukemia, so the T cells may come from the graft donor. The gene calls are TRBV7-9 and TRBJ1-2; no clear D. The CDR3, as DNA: TGTGCCAGCAGCCCCGAGAACTATGGCTACACCTTC. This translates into CASSPENYGYTF. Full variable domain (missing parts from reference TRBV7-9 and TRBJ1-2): DTGVSQNPRHKITKRGQNVTFRCDPISEHNRLYWYRQTLGQGPEFLTYFQNEAQLEKSRLLSDRFSAERPKGSFSTLEIQRTEQGDSAMYLCASSPENYGYTFGSGTRLTVV.